Following are 19 T cell receptor beta chains from one sample sequenced in a study of tumor-infiltrating lymphocytes in primary liver carcinoma. The investigators made TCR beta cDNA from roughly 0.55 ug total RNA, using a constant-region primer. Three nested multiplex PCR rounds, a slightly modified ARM-PCR, produced the libraries for TCR beta. In the first two PCR rounds, TRBV1-TRBV30 forward primers were paired with a C-beta reverse primer, and each round lasted nine to ten cycles. TCRdb reanalysed the multiplex PCR reads using MiXCR and keeps one entry per CDR3 protein. The data show 150,000 to 200,000 distinct CDR3 sequences, roughly 80% seen once. Unsorted bulk tissue (roughly 20-31 mg) underwent RNA and DNA co-extraction. Sequencing was done on a sample of tumor tissue from primary liver carcinoma. These receptors were collected from a man aged 35 to 55 with primary liver carcinoma and hepatitis B virus infection.

The chain couples TRBV29-1 to TRBJ2-5, with a possible D match to TRBD1 (6 bases). The CDR3 length is 13 residues. V was trimmed by 3 bases and J by 4 bases, leaving 12 bases between them. Germline V CDR1 and CDR2: SQVTM, ANQGSEA. This CDR3 is CSVEHRVRETQYF. CDR3 in DNA: TGCAGCGTTGAGCACAGGGTGCGAGAGACCCAGTACTTC.

This clonotype was seen ten or more times. The CDR3 DNA is TGCGCCAGCAGCTTCCGGGACAGGGGTGAGACCCAGTACTTC. Translated, it gives CASSFRDRGETQYF. The chain links TRBV5-1 to TRBJ2-5, with 10 bases fitting TRBD1. This CDR3 comprises 14 residues. Germline V lookup: CDR1 SGHRS, CDR2 YFSETQ. V lost 2 bases and J lost 5; bases outside the gene matches: 3.

Comments on this clonotype: The junction does not match germline at one end; this may be a read error. The chain couples TRBV7-2 to TRBJ2-7, with 10 nucleotides matching TRBD2. Germline V gives CDR1 SGHTA, CDR2 FQGNSA. The CDR3 consists of 15 residues. For the CDR3, the DNA is TGTGTCAGCAGCTTAGATCCAGCGGGAGGGCGGGAGCTGTACTTC. Its protein product is CVSSLDPAGGRELYF.

The chain carries TRBV4-2 and TRBJ2-1, with D possibly TRBD2 on 6 matching bases. The CDR3 is 15 residues long. Germline assignment: CDR1 LGHNA and CDR2 YNFKEQ. With 0 bases removed from V and 13 bases from J, the gap between germline ends came to 19 bases. The DNA for the CDR3 is TGTGCCAGCAGCCAAGATTGGACTACCGGTAGTGAACAGTTCTTC. Protein product: CASSQDWTTGSEQFF.

Comments on this clonotype: A read error may account for a junction end that differs from germline. The genes are TRBV11-2 and TRBJ2-6, with a weak D call TRBD2 (5 bases). The CDR3 sequence is 15 residues long. CDR1 is SGHAT and CDR2 is FQNNGV in the germline V gene. CDR3 bases: TGTGCCATCCAGCGGCCGCGCTCTGGAGCCAACGTCTTGACTTTC. The encoded protein is CAIQRPRSGANVLTF.

The chain joins TRBV11-2 to TRBJ2-3; 7 bases match TRBD2. The CDR3 is 17 residues long. CDR1 SGHAT and CDR2 FQNNGV come from the germline V gene. V lost 0 bases to trimming and J lost 15 bases; unmatched junction nucleotides: 21. The chain's CDR3 is CASSLDPGKTSTDMQYF. The CDR3 DNA follows: TGTGCCAGCAGCTTAGATCCGGGGAAGACTAGCACAGATATGCAATATTTT.

Concerning this clonotype: Its ends do not fully match the called genes, so a read error is possible. The J gene is TRBJ1-2, the V gene TRBV5-6; D gene unclear. The CDR3 runs 14 residues. Per germline, CDR1 SGHDT and CDR2 YYEEEE. The CDR3 DNA sequence: TGTGCCAGCAGCGGCCGTGACGTCGAGCATGGCTACATCTTC. It is translated as CASSGRDVEHGYIF.

Note on this clonotype: The junction departs from germline at one end; a sequencing error may be responsible. V and J are TRBV29-1 and TRBJ2-2; no reliable D call. From germline, CDR1 is SQVTM and CDR2 ANQGSEA. The CDR3 contains 14 residues. In DNA form, the CDR3 reads TGCAGCGTTGAGGGGTGGGCGAACACGGGGGAGCTGTTTTTT. Translation: CSVEGWANTGELFF.

As for this clonotype: The junction shows a germline mismatch at one end, possibly a read error. V and J are TRBV5-5 and TRBJ2-3, with D possibly being TRBD2 (6 bases). The CDR3 covers 15 residues. Per germline, CDR1 SGHKS and CDR2 YYEKEE (reference sequence). This chain's CDR3 is CVSSLGSSGTDTQYF. The CDR3 region has the DNA TGTGTCAGCAGCTTGGGGAGTAGCGGAACTGATACGCAGTATTTT.

The table lists this clonotype with a count of one. Sequence at one end of the junction differs from germline and may be a read error. The chain couples TRBV28 to TRBJ2-7; TRBD1 might be the D (5 bases). The end of the DNA aligns better with TRBJ2-1, so the J call may be wrong. This CDR3 comprises 12 residues. CDR1 and CDR2 from the germline V gene are MDHEN and SYDVKM. The CDR3 DNA follows: TGTGCGAGCAGGCCACTACAGGCCGAGCAGTTCTTC. Amino acids: CASRPLQAEQFF.

For the CDR3, the DNA is TGTGCCAGCAGTTTAATCGGGGTTGGTGAAAAACTGTTTTTT. It is translated as CASSLIGVGEKLFF. The genes are TRBV12-3 or TRBV12-4 and TRBJ1-4; D not resolved. Trimming took off 2 bases at V and 7 bases at J, with 11 bases between the two ends. CDR3 length: 14 amino acids.

J is TRBJ2-7 and V is TRBV12-3 or TRBV12-4, with D tentatively TRBD2 (6 bases). V lost 9 bases and J lost 5, with 20 bases in between. CDR3 length equals 14 residues. CDR3 loop: CASSPTGVRNEQYF. As DNA, the CDR3 is TGTGCCAGTAGTCCAACGGGAGTAAGGAACGAGCAGTACTTC.

Concerning this clonotype: One end of the junction varies from germline; a read error may be responsible. The rearrangement joins TRBV12-3 or TRBV12-4 to TRBJ2-1, with D maybe TRBD2 (7 bases). The DNA end is a closer match to TRBJ2-7, so the J assignment may be wrong. The CDR3 sequence is 16 residues long. The CDR3 protein is CASSLYVLAGDNEQYF. Here the CDR3 DNA reads TGTGCCAGTAGTTTATATGTGCTTGCGGGGGACAATGAGCAGTACTTC.

A remark on this clonotype: The conserved closing phenylalanine or tryptophan is absent in this CDR3, likely reflecting a read error. The chain joins TRBV4-3 to TRBJ2-6; D is perhaps TRBD1 (6 bases). Germline V gene sequence: CDR1 LGHNA, CDR2 YSLEER. V was pared by 3 bases and J by 5 bases, with 11 bases between. CDR3 length: 15 amino acids. CDR3 sequence: CASSQGTPWANVLTL. CDR3 coding DNA: TGCGCCAGCAGCCAGGGGACACCTTGGGCCAACGTCCTGACTCTC.

Note on this clonotype: Given the absence of the conserved phenylalanine or tryptophan at the CDR3 end, a read error is likely. V is TRBV11-1 and J is TRBJ2-1; TRBD2 matches at 11 bases. The CDR3 contains 16 residues. CDR1 and CDR2 (germline): SGHAT, FQDESV (reference sequence). The CDR3: CASSPGLAGDYNEQFL. The CDR3 DNA follows: TGTGCCAGTAGCCCTGGACTAGCGGGCGACTACAACGAGCAGTTCTTG.

This clonotype has just one count. The chain joins TRBV11-2 to TRBJ2-7; weak D call: TRBD2 (5 bases). Germline lookup yields CDR1 SGHAT and CDR2 FQNNGV. This CDR3 has 16 residues. The CDR3 coding sequence is TGTCTTAGCAGCTTAGAACCTAGAGGGAGCTGGGTCGAGCAGTACTTC. Translating gives CLSSLEPRGSWVEQYF.

As to this clonotype: Mismatch with germline at one junction end may stem from a read error. V and J are TRBV5-6 and TRBJ2-7, with D uncertain. The length of the CDR3 is 14 residues. CDR1 is SGHDT, CDR2 YYEEEE, per germline. The CDR3 nucleotides are TGTGCCAGCGGCTTATGGGGAAGATCCTACGAGCAGTACTTC. Amino acids: CASGLWGRSYEQYF. The whole variable domain, filled in from reference TRBV5-6 and TRBJ2-7, reads DAGVTQSPTHLIKTRGQQVTLRCSPKSGHDTVSWYQQALGQGPQFIFQYYEEEERQRGNFPDRFSGHQFPNYSSELNVNALLLGDSALYLCASGLWGRSYEQYFGPGTRLTVT.

This chain links TRBV11-2 with TRBJ2-1; 14 bases fit TRBD2. Per germline, CDR1 SGHAT and CDR2 FQNNGV. V lost 4 bases to trimming and J lost 8 bases; unmatched junction nucleotides: 13. There are 18 residues in the CDR3. The CDR3 region is CASSSQWVGTSGSHEQFF. Written as DNA, the CDR3 is TGTGCCAGCAGCTCCCAATGGGTGGGGACTAGCGGGAGTCATGAGCAGTTCTTC.

Concerning this clonotype itself: One end of the junction is discordant with germline, which a read error may explain. The chain carries TRBV5-1 and TRBJ2-1, with D perhaps matching TRBD2 (7 bases). CDR1 and CDR2 from the germline V gene are SGHRS and YFSETQ. The CDR3 has 16 amino acids. CDR3 in amino acids: CAGSFTLGGGHNEQFF. The CDR3 nucleotides are TGCGCCGGCAGCTTTACCCTAGGGGGGGGCCACAATGAGCAGTTCTTC.